The clone carrying this T cell receptor (beta chain) was counted only a few times. These data come from a study of blood T cells in healthy people across ages. The use of a sample-barcoded 5' primer and a J-beta primer mix characterized a second PCR of about 7 to 12 cycles. In TCRdb, the 5' RACE reads were re-called with MiXCR into one record per CDR3 protein. Among 700,000 to 900,000 distinct CDR3 sequences, around a quarter were seen once, and the ten largest hold under 3%. The CDR3 totals 14 residues. V was shortened by 3 bases and J by 5 bases, with 14 bases between the two germline ends. Germline V gene lookup returns CDR1 SGHRS and CDR2 YFSETQ. Another study also made use of these data, one on T cells of mothers and their children. That report notes: A primer called M1S, used in the second PCR, added sample barcodes and 2-4 random nucleotides. The TCR beta CDR3 read count exceeded 9 million for each mother and was some 2.7 million for each child.

The V and J genes are TRBV5-1 and TRBJ2-5, with TRBD2 as a possible D gene (6 bases). The sequencing input was blood. The source of this sequence is a boy aged 5-17 years in good health. CDR3 DNA: TGCGCCAGCAGCTACCTAGCAGGGAGGGAGACCCAGTACTTC. It yields the protein CASSYLAGRETQYF.